Listed below are T cell receptor beta chains from one sample, sequenced in a study of T-cell reconstitution after alpha-beta-depleted transplantation in children. TCRdb reprocessed the PCR reads via MiXCR and lists one record per CDR3 protein. The sample has hundreds of thousands of distinct CDR3 sequences; about 16% are singletons. The starting material was PBMCs from the stem cell graft donor, obtained from the stem cell graft. The receptors originated from a human donor who donated a stem cell graft to a child with acute lymphoblastic leukemia. Both conserved end residues are part of each CDR3. A D gene is named only where the DNA matches it firmly. The size of a clone is reported for some rows only, either as once, few or many, or as a class for expanded clones.

j_call clone_size d_call cdr3_length v_call cdr3_aa cdr3_nt
TRBJ2-2 - - 16 TRBV5-5 CASSLGPYANTGELFF TGTGCCAGCAGCCTCGGACCCTACGCGAACACCGGGGAGCTGTTTTTT
TRBJ1-6 few - 14 TRBV7-2 CASSLRQGGSPLHF TGTGCCAGCAGCTTACGGCAAGGTGGATCACCCCTCCACTTT
TRBJ2-2 - TRBD1 17 TRBV5-1 CASRAGTGGGGTGELFF TGCGCCAGCAGGGCCGGGACAGGGGGCGGCGGCACCGGGGAGCTGTTTTTT
TRBJ2-7 - - 12 TRBV10-3 CAIHGSSYEQYF TGTGCCATCCATGGCAGTTCCTACGAGCAGTACTTC
TRBJ2-5 - TRBD1 17 TRBV7-9 CASSLVNRGTSEETQYF TGTGCCAGCAGCTTAGTTAACAGGGGAACCTCCGAAGAGACCCAGTACTTC
TRBJ2-7 few - 15 TRBV12-3/TRBV12-4 CASSPRTEMSYEQYF TGTGCCAGCAGCCCGAGGACAGAAATGTCCTACGAGCAGTACTTC
TRBJ1-2 - TRBD1 13 TRBV5-1 CASSSTGQRGYTF TGCGCCAGCAGCTCGACGGGACAGCGCGGCTACACCTTC
TRBJ1-1 - - 13 TRBV9 CASSVEVNTEPFF TGTGCCAGCAGCGTAGAAGTAAACACTGAACCTTTCTTT
TRBJ2-1 - TRBD2 16 TRBV4-1 CASSQDIAGGFIDQFF TGCGCCAGCAGCCAAGATATAGCGGGAGGATTCATTGACCAGTTCTTC
TRBJ2-3 many TRBD2 14 TRBV3-1 CASSPGLAGDTQYF TGTGCCAGCAGCCCTGGACTAGCGGGAGATACGCAGTATTTT
TRBJ2-1 - - 17 TRBV5-1 CASSFPAELSSYNEQFF TGCGCCAGCAGCTTCCCAGCGGAGCTTAGCTCCTACAATGAGCAGTTCTTC
TRBJ2-7 - TRBD2 12 TRBV12-3/TRBV12-4 CASTGGAYEQYF TGTGCCAGCACGGGGGGAGCCTACGAGCAGTACTTC
TRBJ1-1 - - 16 TRBV4-2 CASSPRIAPSDTEAFF TGTGCCAGCAGCCCCCGTATAGCGCCTTCGGACACTGAAGCTTTCTTT
TRBJ1-5 - - 16 TRBV27 CASSSQWVRGSQPQHF TGTGCCAGCAGTTCCCAGTGGGTGAGGGGCAGTCAGCCCCAGCATTTT
TRBJ1-6 many - 13 TRBV5-1 CASSLRVDSPLHF TGCGCCAGCAGCTTGCGTGTGGATTCACCCCTCCACTTT
TRBJ2-1 - TRBD2 14 TRBV10-3 CAISEGGSGDEQFF TGTGCCATCAGTGAGGGCGGGAGTGGCGATGAGCAGTTCTTC
TRBJ2-1 few - 15 TRBV20-1 CSAPRRASSYNEQFF TGCAGTGCTCCACGTAGGGCTAGCTCCTACAATGAGCAGTTCTTC
TRBJ2-3 - TRBD2 18 TRBV7-3 CASSLWGLAGGVGDTQYF TGTGCCAGCAGCTTATGGGGACTAGCGGGAGGGGTCGGAGATACGCAGTATTTT
TRBJ2-2 - - 15 TRBV12-3/TRBV12-4 CASSPRQPNTGELFF TGTGCCAGCAGTCCCAGACAGCCGAACACCGGGGAGCTGTTTTTT
TRBJ2-1 many TRBD2 17 TRBV7-9 CASSPAASGNSYNEQFF TGTGCCAGCAGCCCAGCGGCTAGCGGGAACTCCTACAATGAGCAGTTCTTC
TRBJ1-1 few - 13 TRBV20-1 CSARHPAASEAFF TGCAGTGCTAGACATCCGGCAGCTTCCGAAGCTTTCTTT
TRBJ1-3 - - 15 TRBV20-1 CSARSTRNSGNTIYF TGCAGTGCTAGAAGTACTCGAAACTCTGGAAACACCATATATTTT
TRBJ2-1 - TRBD2 15 TRBV9 CASSPGASGGNEQFF TGTGCCAGCAGCCCCGGGGCTAGCGGGGGGAATGAGCAGTTCTTC
TRBJ1-4 - - 15 TRBV20-1 CSARDGLALNEKLFF TGCAGTGCTAGAGATGGCCTAGCCCTTAATGAAAAACTGTTTTTT
TRBJ2-1 - TRBD2 17 TRBV20-1 CSARDGVAGVRVNEQFF TGCAGTGCTAGAGATGGGGTAGCGGGAGTTCGCGTGAATGAGCAGTTCTTC
TRBJ2-7 - - 13 TRBV7-6 CASSFSAVYEQYF TGTGCCAGCAGCTTTTCGGCCGTCTACGAGCAGTACTTC
TRBJ2-7 many - 13 TRBV12-3/TRBV12-4 CASSGTDSYEQYF TGTGCCAGCAGTGGGACGGACTCCTACGAGCAGTACTTC
TRBJ2-1 - TRBD2 17 TRBV11-2 CASTGWDQLAVYNEQFF TGTGCCAGCACCGGCTGGGACCAGCTAGCGGTCTACAATGAGCAGTTCTTC
TRBJ2-7 - TRBD1 13 TRBV10-3 CAISGQESYEQYF TGTGCCATCTCAGGACAGGAGAGCTACGAGCAGTACTTC
TRBJ1-5 - TRBD1 17 TRBV4-1 CASSFRDRGQGNQPQHF TGCGCCAGCAGCTTCCGGGACAGGGGTCAGGGCAATCAGCCCCAGCATTTT
TRBJ2-7 - TRBD2 15 TRBV7-9 CASSPTSGNDLGQYF TGTGCCAGCAGCCCGACTAGCGGGAACGATCTCGGGCAGTACTTC
TRBJ2-1 few - 15 TRBV12-3/TRBV12-4 CASSPGPRSDNEQFF TGTGCCAGCAGTCCTGGCCCCCGCTCCGACAATGAGCAGTTCTTC
TRBJ2-5 few TRBD1 13 TRBV20-1 CSARRDRDVTQYF TGCAGTGCTAGGCGGGACAGGGACGTGACCCAGTACTTC
TRBJ2-2 - TRBD2 18 TRBV18 CASSPSSRGTMNTGELFF TGTGCCAGCTCACCCTCGTCCCGAGGGACTATGAACACCGGGGAGCTGTTTTTT
TRBJ1-5 few TRBD1 12 TRBV20-1 CSARQGNQPQHF TGCAGTGCCAGACAGGGTAATCAGCCCCAGCATTTT
TRBJ2-3 few - 16 TRBV20-1 CSAPYLLRPSTDTQYF TGCAGTGCTCCCTATTTACTCAGACCTAGCACAGATACGCAGTATTTT
TRBJ2-2 - - 13 TRBV30 CAWSSGNTGELFF TGTGCCTGGAGCTCCGGGAACACCGGGGAGCTGTTTTTT